This T cell receptor beta chain was recorded in a study of OX40 agonist ivuxolimab in advanced cancers. The table came from immunoSEQ multiplex PCR; TCRdb's copy has only in-frame clones and leaves some out. The sample has tens of thousands of clones, roughly 86% seen once. Germline assignment: CDR1 MDHEN and CDR2 SYDVKM. After removal of 6 bases from V and 5 bases from J, the junction contained 0 bases not matched to a gene. CDR3 length equals 11 residues. Sequencing was performed on CD4+ or CD8+ T cells sorted from blood, taken in a trial of the OX40 agonist ivuxolimab. This TCR was sampled from an adult with an advanced solid tumor such as melanoma, head and neck, liver or kidney cancer. This sequence joins TRBV28 and TRBJ2-5; 7 bases match TRBD2. The CDR3 nucleotides read TGTGCCAGCAGCGGGGGGGAGACCCAGTACTTC. As protein: CASSGGETQYF.